These 28 T cell receptor beta chains were all obtained from the same sample, sequenced in a study of T cell repertoires in cytomegalovirus infection. One entry per CDR3 protein results from TCRdb running MiXCR on the reads. The sample includes about 200,000 distinct CDR3 sequences, nearly 9.5% of them seen just once. The sequencing input was PBMCs. These receptors all stem from a human donor in good health (CMV status not recorded). Some clones in this sample may be carry-over from other donors' samples.

This clonotype showed up just a few times. J is TRBJ1-3 and V is TRBV2; TRBD1 is a possible D gene (5 bases). Germline V lookup: CDR1 SNHLY, CDR2 FYNNEI. Trimming stripped 4 bases from V and 2 bases from J, with 12 bases between. The CDR3 has 15 residues. Written as DNA, the CDR3 is TGTGCCAGCAGTGTCGGGACGCTCGCTGGAAACACCATATATTTT. Its translation: CASSVGTLAGNTIYF.

The V and J genes are TRBV28 and TRBJ2-4; the D gene is possibly TRBD1 (5 bases). The CDR3 length is 14 residues. The V end was cut by 3 bases, the J end by 0 bases, with 6 bases between. Germline V gene data show CDR1 as MDHEN and CDR2 as SYDVKM. The CDR3 loop is CASSFRVAKNIQYF. In nucleotides, the CDR3 is TGTGCCAGCAGTTTCAGGGTAGCCAAAAACATTCAGTACTTC.

This chain joins TRBV30 and TRBJ1-5; D is unresolved. Per the germline V gene, CDR1 is GTSNPN and CDR2 is SVGIG (reference sequence). The CDR3 has 14 residues. Trimming removed 2 bases from V and 0 bases from J, with 8 bases in between. CDR3 region: CAWSTHGSNQPQHF. The CDR3 DNA reads TGTGCCTGGAGTACCCACGGTAGCAATCAGCCCCAGCATTTT.

This clonotype showed up many times. J is TRBJ1-1 and V is TRBV7-2; 9 bases match TRBD1. The V segment lost 1 base and the J segment 5 bases; nucleotides outside the gene matches: 11. Germline assignment: CDR1 SGHTA and CDR2 FQGNSA. The CDR3 extends over 17 amino acids. The CDR3 nucleotides are TGTGCCAGCAGCTTAGGAGGACAGGGGTTTATAAAGACTGAAGCTTTCTTT. It encodes CASSLGGQGFIKTEAFF.

The table lists this clonotype with many counts. CDR3 bases: TGTGCCAGCAGCTTAATTCATCGCCAGAAAAATCAGCCCCAGCATTTT. As protein: CASSLIHRQKNQPQHF. The chain uses TRBV7-4 and TRBJ1-5, with no clear D. The germline V and J ends were trimmed by 2 bases and 4 bases, with 15 bases remaining between them. Germline V gene data show CDR1 as SGHVT and CDR2 as SQSDAQ. CDR3 length equals 16 residues.

This clonotype was found many times. The chain has TRBV19 and TRBJ1-6; D gene unclear. Deletions cut 6 bases from V and 4 bases from J, with 7 bases between. Per the germline V gene, CDR1 is LNHDA and CDR2 is SQIVND (reference sequence). This CDR3 region has 13 residues. The chain's CDR3 is CASRAGYNSPLHF. The CDR3, as DNA: TGTGCCAGTAGGGCGGGGTATAATTCACCCCTCCACTTT.

This clonotype was counted many times. The chain is built from TRBV19 and TRBJ2-1, with D perhaps TRBD1 (7 bases). This CDR3 has 15 amino acids. CDR1 is LNHDA, CDR2 SQIVND, per germline (reference sequence). V was pared by 6 bases and J by 5 bases, with 17 bases between. The CDR3 bases are TGTGCCAGTAGCCCGTCAGGGGGGTTTCACAATGAGCAGTTCTTC. Encoded protein: CASSPSGGFHNEQFF.

This clonotype was recorded many times. The CDR3 DNA is TGTGCCAGTAGTATATCGTTGGGATCCGAGCAGTACTTC. Amino acid sequence: CASSISLGSEQYF. V gene TRBV19 combines with J gene TRBJ2-7; no definite D call. CDR1 LNHDA and CDR2 SQIVND come from the germline V gene (reference sequence). This CDR3 is 13 amino acids long. V was trimmed by 2 bases and J by 6 bases, leaving 11 bases between them.

The rearrangement uses TRBV4-3 and TRBJ2-1, with D possibly matching TRBD2 (5 bases). Germline CDR1 is LGHNA and CDR2 is YSLEER. The CDR3 consists of 12 residues. V shed 1 base and J shed 7 bases, with 5 bases lying between them. The CDR3 coding sequence is TGCGCCAGCAGCCAAGGAGGGAATGAGCAGTTCTTC. This sequence encodes CASSQGGNEQFF.

The rearrangement joins TRBV2 to TRBJ1-5; D is ambiguous. In germline, CDR1 is SNHLY, CDR2 FYNNEI. The CDR3 length is 14 residues. V was shortened by 4 bases and J by 0 bases, with 7 bases between the two germline ends. CDR3 in DNA: TGTGCCAGCAGTGGGCCTACTAGCAATCAGCCCCAGCATTTT. Translation: CASSGPTSNQPQHF.

This clonotype was observed a few times. CDR3 loop: CASTRSLWRGGEASYNEQFF. The CDR3 DNA is TGTGCCAGCACACGGTCGCTTTGGCGGGGGGGAGAGGCATCCTACAATGAGCAGTTCTTC. The genes are TRBV25-1 and TRBJ2-1; 9 bases are shared with TRBD2. The ends lost 7 bases at V and 1 base at J; junction bases unmatched: 20. The CDR3 is 20 amino acids. In germline, CDR1 is MGHDK, CDR2 SYGVNS.

The table lists this clonotype with a few counts. The chain uses TRBV9 and TRBJ2-7; the match to TRBD2 covers 7 bases. This CDR3 contains 14 residues. Looked up from germline, CDR1 is SGDLS and CDR2 is YYNGEE. V lost 3 bases and J lost 0; bases outside the gene matches: 3. DNA for the CDR3: TGTGCCAGCAGCGGAGCGGGGAACTCCTACGAGCAGTACTTC. This codes for CASSGAGNSYEQYF.

This sequence joins TRBV29-1 and TRBJ1-3; D remains ambiguous. This CDR3 has 14 residues. V dropped 4 bases and J dropped 1 base, with 11 bases sitting between them. Looked up from germline, CDR1 is SQVTM and CDR2 is ANQGSEA. The CDR3 DNA is TGCAGCGTTGCACGGGAGTTATCTGGAAACACCATATATTTT. Translated: CSVARELSGNTIYF.

The J gene is TRBJ1-4, the V gene TRBV7-4, with TRBD1 matching over 8 bases. The V and J ends lost 0 bases and 3 bases, in that order; junction bases with no gene match: 3. CDR1 is SGHVT, CDR2 SQSDAQ, per germline. The CDR3 loop spans 16 amino acids. For the CDR3, the DNA is TGTGCCAGCAGCTTAGCGTGGACAGGGCCTAATGAAAAACTGTTTTTT. Translated: CASSLAWTGPNEKLFF. The whole variable domain, filled in from reference TRBV7-4 and TRBJ1-4, reads GAGVSQSPRYKVAKRGRDVALRCDSISGHVTLYWYRQTLGQGSEVLTYSQSDAQRDKSGRPSGRFSAERPERSVSTLKIQRTEQGDSAVYLCASSLAWTGPNEKLFFGSGTQLSVL.

This clonotype was recorded many times. The V gene is TRBV24-1, the J gene TRBJ2-1; 11 bases align to TRBD1. The CDR3 loop spans 15 amino acids. Losses at the gene ends were 5 bases for V and 6 bases for J; bases not matched to a gene: 5. The germline V gene encodes CDR1 KGHDR and CDR2 SFDVKD. The chain's CDR3 is CATSAEGQGGNEQFF. For the CDR3, the DNA is TGTGCCACCAGTGCCGAGGGACAGGGGGGCAATGAGCAGTTCTTC.

The V call is TRBV9, the J call TRBJ1-2; no clear D. Germline lookup yields CDR1 SGDLS and CDR2 YYNGEE. The CDR3 is made up of 15 amino acids. V lost 3 bases, J lost 4 bases, and 16 bases lay in between. The CDR3 region has the DNA TGTGCCAGCAGCGACGAGTCGGGGTTCGGCTATGGCTACACCTTC. It yields the protein CASSDESGFGYGYTF. Together with reference TRBV9 and TRBJ1-2, the CDR3 gives the full variable domain: DSGVTQTPKHLITATGQRVTLRCSPRSGDLSVYWYQQSLDQGLQFLIQYYNGEERAKGNILERFSAQQFPDLHSELNLSSLELGDSALYFCASSDESGFGYGYTFGSGTRLTVV.

This clonotype was counted between two and nine times. V is TRBV20-1 and J is TRBJ1-6, with a possible D match to TRBD1 (6 bases). The V and J ends lost 0 bases and 7 bases respectively, with 13 bases between them. The CDR3 is 15 amino acids. Germline V gene data show CDR1 as DFQATT and CDR2 as SNEGSKA (reference sequence). The CDR3 loop is CSAREVQGGNSPLHF. The CDR3 DNA reads as TGCAGTGCTAGAGAAGTTCAAGGGGGGAATTCACCCCTCCACTTT.

Comments on this clonotype: The junction departs from germline at one end; a sequencing error may be responsible. V is TRBV6-2 or TRBV6-3 and J is TRBJ1-5; D may be TRBD1 (5 bases). The CDR3 covers 11 residues. Germline values: CDR1 MNHEY, CDR2 SVGEGT. Written as DNA, the CDR3 is TGTGCCAGCAGTAATCGGGGACGGCCCCGGTTT. Its translation: CASSNRGRPRF.

The chain carries TRBV7-3 and TRBJ2-1; perhaps TRBD2 as D (5 bases). The ends were cut back, 0 bases at V and 10 bases at J, with 7 bases in the middle. The CDR3 has 12 amino acids. Germline-derived CDR1 and CDR2 are SGHTA and FQGTGA. CDR3 sequence (DNA): TGTGCCAGCAGCTTAACCCCGGGGGAGCAGTTCTTC. Protein sequence: CASSLTPGEQFF.

At least ten counts were recorded for this clonotype. The chain couples TRBV7-2 to TRBJ1-5; D not resolved. The V and J ends lost 3 bases and 3 bases respectively, with 15 bases between them. This CDR3 has 16 residues. The germline V gene has CDR1 SGHTA and CDR2 FQGNSA. CDR3 in DNA: TGTGCCAGCAGCTTTTCATCCCCGGGTTACAATCAGCCCCAGCATTTT. Amino acid sequence: CASSFSSPGYNQPQHF.

The table lists this clonotype with a few counts. V is TRBV7-9 and J is TRBJ1-2; weak D call: TRBD1 (5 bases). The V gene's germline CDR1 is SEHNR and CDR2 FQNEAQ (reference sequence). Deletions cut 6 bases from V and 6 bases from J, with 14 bases between. CDR3 length equals 13 residues. The CDR3 region has the DNA TGTGCCAGCAGACAAGGGACCGATGATGGCTACACCTTC. The encoded protein is CASRQGTDDGYTF. Using reference TRBV7-9 and TRBJ1-2 for the parts outside the CDR3, the full variable domain is DTGVSQNPRHKITKRGQNVTFRCDPISEHNRLYWYRQTLGQGPEFLTYFQNEAQLEKSRLLSDRFSAERPKGSFSTLEIQRTEQGDSAMYLCASRQGTDDGYTFGSGTRLTVV.

This clonotype was observed at least ten times. The chain recombines TRBV7-8 with TRBJ2-3, with TRBD2 matching 7 bases. Per the germline V gene, CDR1 is SGHVS and CDR2 is FQNEAQ. CDR3 length: 15 residues. The V segment lost 0 bases and the J segment 4 bases; nucleotides outside the gene matches: 4. The CDR3 region has the DNA TGTGCCAGCAGCTTAGCGGGACTATCCTCAGATACGCAGTATTTT. Translating it yields CASSLAGLSSDTQYF. Drawing the rest from reference TRBV7-8 and TRBJ2-3, the complete variable domain is GAGVSQSPRYKVAKRGQDVALRCDPISGHVSLFWYQQALGQGPEFLTYFQNEAQLDKSGLPSDRFFAERPEGSVSTLKIQRTQQEDSAVYLCASSLAGLSSDTQYFGPGTRLTVL.

There are many counts of this clonotype. V gene TRBV12-3 or TRBV12-4 combines with J gene TRBJ1-2; D call uncertain. This CDR3 spans 11 amino acids. V lost 0 bases and J 7 bases, leaving 3 bases between the germline ends. CDR3 in DNA: TGTGCCAGCAGTTTAGCCAGTGGCTACACCTTC. Its translation: CASSLASGYTF.

The chain carries TRBV20-1 and TRBJ2-5; a possible D gene is TRBD1 (5 bases). The germline V gene encodes CDR1 DFQATT and CDR2 SNEGSKA (reference sequence). This CDR3 contains 14 residues. The germline V and J ends were trimmed by 1 base and 4 bases, with 13 bases remaining between them. As DNA, the CDR3 is TGCAGTGCTAGAGGTGGGGCACAGTTAGAGACCCAGTACTTC. This encodes CSARGGAQLETQYF.

This clonotype was recorded at least ten times. This sequence joins TRBV4-3 and TRBJ2-7, with 12 bases aligning to TRBD2. The V gene's germline CDR1 is LGHNA and CDR2 YSLEER. With 1 base clipped from V and 5 bases from J, the junction kept 3 bases outside the gene matches. This CDR3 spans 15 amino acids. The CDR3 loop is CASSQGTSGVNEQYF. In DNA form, the CDR3 reads TGCGCCAGCAGCCAAGGGACTAGCGGGGTTAACGAGCAGTACTTC.

About this clonotype: Just one base apart from a much larger clone, this may be a read error. V usage is TRBV12-3 or TRBV12-4 and J usage is TRBJ1-4, with TRBD1 as a possible D gene (6 bases). CDR3 length: 14 residues. CDR3 amino acids: CASSLSRGTEKLLF. As DNA, the CDR3 is TGTGCCAGCAGTTTAAGCAGGGGTACTGAAAAACTGTTGTTT.

This clonotype has ten or more counts. For the CDR3, the DNA is TGTGCCAGCAGTTTGGGGGACAGGGTCAATCAGCCCCAGCATTTT. Translation gives CASSLGDRVNQPQHF. This chain links TRBV28 with TRBJ1-5; TRBD1 agrees at 9 bases. Germline CDR1 is MDHEN and CDR2 is SYDVKM. After removal of 3 bases from V and 3 bases from J, the junction contained 3 bases not matched to a gene. This CDR3 contains 15 residues.

This clonotype occurred many times. The V gene is TRBV7-2, the J gene TRBJ2-7; TRBD1 matches 9 bases. Germline V gives CDR1 SGHTA, CDR2 FQGNSA. This CDR3 region has 15 residues. The V and J ends lost 5 bases and 2 bases, in that order; junction bases with no gene match: 7. In nucleotides, the CDR3 is TGTGCCAGCAGCCGTGGACAGGGGCCGGCCTACGAGCAGTACTTC. Translation gives CASSRGQGPAYEQYF.